This TCR beta chain was recovered during a study of T cell changes during pregnancy in multiple sclerosis. This CDR3 is 16 amino acids long. CDR1 LNHDA and CDR2 SQIVND come from the germline V gene (reference sequence). V lost 6 bases, J lost 6 bases, and 21 bases lay in between. Libraries were prepared by immunoSEQ multiplex PCR; TCRdb keeps only in-frame clonotypes and omits some of them. The table records around 56,000 clones, 90% of them present only once. Source: peripheral blood, taken in the first trimester of pregnancy. This clonotype was obtained from a female donor in good health, enrolled as a control in a pregnancy study. This chain connects TRBV19 to TRBJ2-1; D possibly corresponds to TRBD1 (6 bases). As DNA, the CDR3 is TGTGCCAGTAGCGATGACCCAGGGCGAGGGGGCAATGAGCAGTTCTTC. This translates into CASSDDPGRGGNEQFF.